This T cell receptor (beta chain) derives from a study of shared clonotypes between healthy human individuals. This clone was observed a single time. V was shortened by 0 bases and J by 2 bases, with 11 bases between the two germline ends. The CDR3 is 16 amino acids. Germline loops: CDR1 WSHSY, CDR2 SAAADI. Method: immunoSEQ multiplex PCR; TCRdb's copy keeps in-frame clones and lacks some. The data show 850,000 to 1,200,000 clones, with approximately 70% seen just once and approximately 1.5% held by the top ten. The clonotype originates from a man aged 18 to 29 in good health. The chain recombines TRBV10-2 with TRBJ2-1; D gene ambiguous. The sequenced sample consisted of memory CD4+ T cells sorted from blood. Subset reported: CD45RA-negative fraction. The CDR3 is CASSESTLGTYNEQFF. The CDR3 nucleotides are TGCGCCAGCAGTGAGTCGACTCTTGGCACCTACAATGAGCAGTTCTTC.